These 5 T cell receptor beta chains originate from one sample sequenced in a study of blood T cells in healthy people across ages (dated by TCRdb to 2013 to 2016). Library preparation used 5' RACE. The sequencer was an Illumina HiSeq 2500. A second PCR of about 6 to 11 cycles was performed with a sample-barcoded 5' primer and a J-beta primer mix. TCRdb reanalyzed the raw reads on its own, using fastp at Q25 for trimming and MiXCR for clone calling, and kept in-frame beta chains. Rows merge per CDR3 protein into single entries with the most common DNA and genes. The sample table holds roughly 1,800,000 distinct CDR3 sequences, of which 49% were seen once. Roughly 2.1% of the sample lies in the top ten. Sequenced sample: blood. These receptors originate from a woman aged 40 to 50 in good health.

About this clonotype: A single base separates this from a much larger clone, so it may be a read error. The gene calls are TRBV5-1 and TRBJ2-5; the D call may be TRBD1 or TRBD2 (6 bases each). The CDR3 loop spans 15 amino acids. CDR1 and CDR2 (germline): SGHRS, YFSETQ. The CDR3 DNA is TGCGCCAGCGGCTTGATGGGGGGCTACCAAGAGACCCAGTACTTC. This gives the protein CASGLMGGYQETQYF.

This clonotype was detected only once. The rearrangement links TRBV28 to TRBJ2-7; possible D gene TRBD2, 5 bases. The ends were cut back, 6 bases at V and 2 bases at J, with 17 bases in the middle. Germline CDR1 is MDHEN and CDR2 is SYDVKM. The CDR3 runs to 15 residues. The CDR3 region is CASSDYSGKTYEQYF. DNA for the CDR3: TGTGCCAGCAGCGACTACTCGGGGAAGACCTACGAGCAGTACTTC.

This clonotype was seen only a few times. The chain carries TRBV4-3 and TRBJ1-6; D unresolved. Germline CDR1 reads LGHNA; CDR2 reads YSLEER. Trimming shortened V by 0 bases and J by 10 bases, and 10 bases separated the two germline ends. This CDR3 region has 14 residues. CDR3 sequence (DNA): TGCGCCAGCAGCCAAGATCCAGGAGCCTCACCCCTCCACTTT. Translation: CASSQDPGASPLHF.

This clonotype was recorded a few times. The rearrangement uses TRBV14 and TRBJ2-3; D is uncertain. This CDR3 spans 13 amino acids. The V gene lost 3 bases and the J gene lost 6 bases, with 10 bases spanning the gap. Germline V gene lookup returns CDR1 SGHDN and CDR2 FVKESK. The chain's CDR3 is CASSQARWDTQYF. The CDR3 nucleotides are TGTGCCAGCAGCCAGGCTCGTTGGGATACGCAGTATTTT.

The CDR3 reads CASSLRQTLNEKLFF. The CDR3 DNA is TGCGCCAGCAGCCTCCGACAGACTCTGAATGAAAAACTGTTTTTT. The chain links TRBV4-1 to TRBJ1-4; weak D call: TRBD1 (5 bases). Germline CDR1 and CDR2: MGHRA and YSYEKL. The CDR3 extends over 15 amino acids. V lost 4 bases to trimming and J lost 5 bases, with 14 bases between them.